This T cell receptor (beta chain) was sequenced in a study of blood T cells in healthy people across ages. Russia was home to the donors, healthy Caucasian individuals aged roughly 6 to 95. Samples had at least 6 million PBMCs isolated from them. A second 7 to 11 cycle PCR used barcoded and J-beta primers. TCRdb reanalysed the 5' RACE reads using MiXCR and keeps one entry per CDR3 protein. The table shows hundreds of thousands of distinct CDR3 sequences, with about 20% occurring only once. Sequenced input: blood. The clonotype originates from a man aged 70 or older in good health.

CDR3 in amino acids: CATSRDRDIDYGYTF. DNA for the CDR3: TGTGCCACCAGCAGAGATCGGGACATCGACTATGGCTACACCTTC. This chain connects TRBV15 to TRBJ1-2; D may be TRBD1 (6 bases). The CDR3 sequence is 15 residues long. CDR1 is LNHNV, CDR2 YYDKDF, per germline (reference sequence). Trimming cost V 0 bases and J 3 bases, with 11 bases left between them.